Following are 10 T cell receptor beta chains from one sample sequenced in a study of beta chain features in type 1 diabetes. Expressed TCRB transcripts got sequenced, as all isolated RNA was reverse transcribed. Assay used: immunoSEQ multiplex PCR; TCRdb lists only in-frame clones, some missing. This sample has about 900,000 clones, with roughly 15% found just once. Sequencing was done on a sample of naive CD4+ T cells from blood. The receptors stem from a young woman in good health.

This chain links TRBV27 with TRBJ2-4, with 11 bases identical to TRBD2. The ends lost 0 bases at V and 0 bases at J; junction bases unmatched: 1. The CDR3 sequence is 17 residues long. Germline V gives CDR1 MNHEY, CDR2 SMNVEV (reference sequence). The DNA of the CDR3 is TGTGCCAGCAGTTTATCGACTAGCGGGATAGCCAAAAACATTCAGTACTTC. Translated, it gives CASSLSTSGIAKNIQYF.

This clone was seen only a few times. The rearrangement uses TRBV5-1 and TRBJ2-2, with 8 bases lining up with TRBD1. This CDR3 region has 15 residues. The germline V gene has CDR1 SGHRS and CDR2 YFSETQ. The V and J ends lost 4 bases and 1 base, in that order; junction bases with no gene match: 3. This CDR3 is CASSPGGENTGELFF. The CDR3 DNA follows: TGCGCCAGCAGCCCAGGGGGCGAGAACACCGGGGAGCTGTTTTTT.

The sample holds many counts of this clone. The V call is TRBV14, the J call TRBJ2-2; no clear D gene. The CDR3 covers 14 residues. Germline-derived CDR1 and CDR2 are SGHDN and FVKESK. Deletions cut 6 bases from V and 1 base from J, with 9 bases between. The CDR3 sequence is CASSRLLNTGELFF. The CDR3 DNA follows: TGTGCCAGCAGTAGATTATTGAACACCGGGGAGCTGTTTTTT.

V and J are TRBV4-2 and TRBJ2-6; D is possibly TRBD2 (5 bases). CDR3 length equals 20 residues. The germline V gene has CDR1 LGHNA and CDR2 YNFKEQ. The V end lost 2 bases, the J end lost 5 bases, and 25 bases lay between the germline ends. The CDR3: CASSQRVGRVFKARANVLTF. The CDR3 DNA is TGTGCCAGCAGCCAACGGGTGGGGAGAGTTTTTAAAGCAAGGGCCAACGTCCTGACTTTC.

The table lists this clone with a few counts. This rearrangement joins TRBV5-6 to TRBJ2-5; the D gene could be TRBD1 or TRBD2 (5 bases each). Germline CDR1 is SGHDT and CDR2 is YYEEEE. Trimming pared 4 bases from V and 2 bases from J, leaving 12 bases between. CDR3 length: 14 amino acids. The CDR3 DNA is TGTGCCAGCAGCGCCCGATGGGGGCAAGAGACCCAGTACTTC. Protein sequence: CASSARWGQETQYF. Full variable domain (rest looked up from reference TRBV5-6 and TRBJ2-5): DAGVTQSPTHLIKTRGQQVTLRCSPKSGHDTVSWYQQALGQGPQFIFQYYEEEERQRGNFPDRFSGHQFPNYSSELNVNALLLGDSALYLCASSARWGQETQYFGPGTRLLVL.

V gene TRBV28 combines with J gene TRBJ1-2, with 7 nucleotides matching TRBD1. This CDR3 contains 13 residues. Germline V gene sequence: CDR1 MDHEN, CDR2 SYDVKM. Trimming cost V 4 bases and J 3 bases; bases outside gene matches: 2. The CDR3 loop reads CASSSGQHYGYTF. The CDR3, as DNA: TGTGCCAGCAGTTCGGGACAGCACTATGGCTACACCTTC.

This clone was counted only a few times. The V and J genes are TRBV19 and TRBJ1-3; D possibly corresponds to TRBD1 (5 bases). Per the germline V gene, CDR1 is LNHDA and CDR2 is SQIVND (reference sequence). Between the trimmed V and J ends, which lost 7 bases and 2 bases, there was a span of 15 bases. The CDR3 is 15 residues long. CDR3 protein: CASTLRVAPGNTIYF. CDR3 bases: TGTGCCAGTACCCTCAGGGTGGCCCCTGGAAACACCATATATTTT. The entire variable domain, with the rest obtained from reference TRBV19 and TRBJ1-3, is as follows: DGGITQSPKYLFRKEGQNVTLSCEQNLNHDAMYWYRQDPGQGLRLIYYSQIVNDFQKGDIAEGYSVSREKKESFPLTVTSAQKNPTAFYLCASTLRVAPGNTIYFGEGSWLTVV.

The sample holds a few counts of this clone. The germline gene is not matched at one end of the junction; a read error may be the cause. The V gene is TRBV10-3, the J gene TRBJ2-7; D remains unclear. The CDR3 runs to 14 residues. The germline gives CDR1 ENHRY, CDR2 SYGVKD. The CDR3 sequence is CAVSPSLVTYEQYF. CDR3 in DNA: TGTGCCGTCAGTCCCTCTCTAGTCACCTACGAGCAGTACTTC.

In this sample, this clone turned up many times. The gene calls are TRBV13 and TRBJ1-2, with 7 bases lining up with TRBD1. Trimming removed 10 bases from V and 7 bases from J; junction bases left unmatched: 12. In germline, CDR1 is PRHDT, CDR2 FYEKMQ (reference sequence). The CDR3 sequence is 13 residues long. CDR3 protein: CATKTGKMSGYTF. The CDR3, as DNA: TGTGCCACCAAGACAGGGAAGATGAGTGGCTACACCTTC. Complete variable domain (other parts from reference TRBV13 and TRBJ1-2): AAGVIQSPRHLIKEKRETATLKCYPIPRHDTVYWYQQGPGQDPQFLISFYEKMQSDKGSIPDRFSAQQFSDYHSELNMSSLELGDSALYFCATKTGKMSGYTFGSGTRLTVV.

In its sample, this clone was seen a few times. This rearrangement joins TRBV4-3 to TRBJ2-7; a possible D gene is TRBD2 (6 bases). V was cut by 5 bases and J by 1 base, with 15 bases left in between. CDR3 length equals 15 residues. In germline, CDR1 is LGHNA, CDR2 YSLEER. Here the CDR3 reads CASSKVGDLSYEQYF. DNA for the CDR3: TGCGCCAGCAGCAAAGTCGGGGACTTATCCTACGAGCAGTACTTC.